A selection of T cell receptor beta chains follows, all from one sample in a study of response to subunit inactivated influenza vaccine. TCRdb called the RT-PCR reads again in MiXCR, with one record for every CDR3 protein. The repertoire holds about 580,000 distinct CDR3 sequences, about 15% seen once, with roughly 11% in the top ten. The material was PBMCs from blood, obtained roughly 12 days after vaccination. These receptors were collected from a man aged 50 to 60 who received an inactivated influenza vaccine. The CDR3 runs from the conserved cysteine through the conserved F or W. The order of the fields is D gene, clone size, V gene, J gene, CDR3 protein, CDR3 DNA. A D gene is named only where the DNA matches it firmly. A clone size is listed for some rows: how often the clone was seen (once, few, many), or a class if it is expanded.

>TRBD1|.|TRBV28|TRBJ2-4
CASSLRGLAKNIQYF
TGTGCCAGCAGTTTAAGGGGGCTAGCCAAAAACATTCAGTACTTC
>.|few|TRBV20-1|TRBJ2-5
CSARDSYQETQYF
TGCAGTGCTAGAGACTCGTACCAAGAGACCCAGTACTTC
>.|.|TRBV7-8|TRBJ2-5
CASSPTVIQETQYF
TGTGCCAGCAGCCCCACAGTAATCCAAGAGACCCAGTACTTC
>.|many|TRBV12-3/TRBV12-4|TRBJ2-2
CASRYPGATGELFF
TGTGCCAGCAGATATCCCGGGGCTACCGGGGAGCTGTTTTTT
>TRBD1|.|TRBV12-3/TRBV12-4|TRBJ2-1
CASSPYPDPRTGAFYNEQFF
TGTGCCAGCAGCCCTTACCCCGACCCTCGGACAGGGGCCTTCTACAATGAGCAGTTCTTC
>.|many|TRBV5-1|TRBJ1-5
CASSSGRDQPQHF
TGCGCCAGCAGCTCAGGGCGCGATCAGCCCCAGCATTTT
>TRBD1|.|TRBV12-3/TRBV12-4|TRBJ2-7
CASSLRYLGQGSYEQYF
TGTGCCAGCAGTTTAAGGTACTTAGGACAGGGTTCCTACGAGCAGTACTTC
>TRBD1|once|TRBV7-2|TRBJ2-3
CASSKRQGGTDTQYF
TGTGCCAGCAGCAAGAGACAGGGCGGCACAGATACGCAGTATTTT
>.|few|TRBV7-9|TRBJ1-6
CASSFTVNSPLHF
TGTGCCAGCAGCTTTACAGTTAATTCACCCCTCCACTTT
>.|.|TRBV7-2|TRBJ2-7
CASSLVRVSEQYF
TGTGCCAGCAGCTTAGTCCGGGTCAGCGAGCAGTACTTC
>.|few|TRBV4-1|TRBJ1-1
CASSQEGGGLTNTEAFF
TGCGCCAGCAGCCAAGAAGGGGGAGGCCTAACAAACACTGAAGCTTTCTTT
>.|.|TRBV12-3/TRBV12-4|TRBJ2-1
CASSFGYANEQFF
TGTGCCAGCAGTTTTGGATATGCGAATGAGCAGTTCTTC
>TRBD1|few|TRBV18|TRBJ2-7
CASSPPTGYAYEQYF
TGTGCCAGCTCACCACCGACAGGGTATGCCTACGAGCAGTACTTC
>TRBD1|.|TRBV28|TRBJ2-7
CASRPVTGTGDYEQYF
TGTGCCAGCAGACCTGTTACCGGGACAGGGGACTACGAGCAGTACTTC
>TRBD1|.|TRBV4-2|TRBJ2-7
CASSQLTGGEYEQYF
TGTGCCAGCAGCCAACTTACAGGGGGCGAATACGAGCAGTACTTC
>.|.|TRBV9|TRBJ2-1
CASSSGGDGREQFF
TGTGCCAGCAGCAGCGGCGGTGATGGACGCGAGCAGTTCTTC
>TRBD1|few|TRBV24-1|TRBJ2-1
CATSSDRWGNEQFF
TGTGCCACCAGTTCGGACAGGTGGGGGAATGAGCAGTTCTTC
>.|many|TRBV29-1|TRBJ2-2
CSVRNTGELFF
TGCAGCGTTAGGAACACCGGGGAGCTGTTTTTT
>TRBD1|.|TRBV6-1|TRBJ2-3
CASRGQGHSPDTQYF
TGTGCCAGCAGGGGACAGGGACACTCCCCCGATACGCAGTATTTT
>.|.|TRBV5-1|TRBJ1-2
CASRRGARGYTF
TGCGCCAGTCGTAGGGGGGCGCGCGGCTACACCTTC
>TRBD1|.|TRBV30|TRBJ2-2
CAWSLQGAGGELFF
TGTGCCTGGAGTTTGCAGGGGGCAGGCGGGGAGCTGTTTTTT
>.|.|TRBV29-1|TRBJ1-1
CLGTDMNTEAFF
TGCCTCGGCACAGATATGAACACTGAAGCTTTCTTT
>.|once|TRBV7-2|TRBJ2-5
CASSLAHGGETQYF
TGTGCCAGCAGCTTAGCCCATGGTGGAGAGACCCAGTACTTC
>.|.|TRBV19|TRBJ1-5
CASNGAGYGNQPQHF
TGTGCCAGTAATGGGGCGGGGTATGGCAATCAGCCCCAGCATTTT
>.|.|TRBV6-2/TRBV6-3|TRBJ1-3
CASSNDGNTIYF
TGTGCCAGCAGTAACGACGGAAACACCATATATTTT
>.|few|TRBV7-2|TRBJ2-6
CASSLAGVGANVLTF
TGTGCCAGCAGCTTAGCCGGGGTTGGGGCCAACGTCCTGACTTTC
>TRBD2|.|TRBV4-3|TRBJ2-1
CASSQGTSGRYNEQFF
TGCGCCAGCAGCCAAGGGACTAGCGGGAGGTACAATGAGCAGTTCTTC
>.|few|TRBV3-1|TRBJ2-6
CASSPSLGSGANVLTF
TGTGCCAGCAGCCCTTCTTTAGGCTCTGGGGCCAACGTCCTGACTTTC
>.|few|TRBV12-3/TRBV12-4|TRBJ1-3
CASSSGLSGNTIYF
TGTGCCAGCAGTTCGGGCCTCTCTGGAAACACCATATATTTT
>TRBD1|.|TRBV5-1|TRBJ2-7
CASSHGLRDRGAEQYF
TGCGCCAGCAGCCACGGCCTCCGGGACAGGGGCGCCGAGCAGTACTTC
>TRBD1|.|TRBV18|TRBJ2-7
CASVRDRGPYEQYF
TGTGCCAGCGTCCGGGACAGGGGGCCTTACGAGCAGTACTTC
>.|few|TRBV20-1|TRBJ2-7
CSARGTTYEQYF
TGCAGTGCTAGAGGGACTACCTACGAGCAGTACTTC
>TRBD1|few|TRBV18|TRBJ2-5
CASSDRTGGETQYF
TGTGCCAGCTCAGACCGGACAGGGGGAGAGACCCAGTACTTC
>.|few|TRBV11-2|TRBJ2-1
CASSPIDAQSYNEQFF
TGTGCCAGCAGCCCGATAGATGCGCAATCCTACAATGAGCAGTTCTTC
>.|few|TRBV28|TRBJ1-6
CASSPRPLQLYNSPLHF
TGTGCCAGCAGTCCACGACCCTTACAGTTATATAATTCACCCCTCCACTTT
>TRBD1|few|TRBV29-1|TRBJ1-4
CSVSGQPNEKLFF
TGCAGCGTCTCGGGACAGCCTAATGAAAAACTGTTTTTT
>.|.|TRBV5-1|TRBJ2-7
CASKSQNYEQYF
TGCGCCAGCAAAAGTCAGAACTACGAGCAGTACTTC
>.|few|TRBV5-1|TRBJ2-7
CASSPGPQNYEQYF
TGCGCCAGCTCCCCGGGTCCTCAAAACTACGAGCAGTACTTC